The T cell receptor beta chain under discussion was sequenced for a study of blood T cell repertoires in COVID-19. Study-wide context: Italy, Spain and the United States were the sources of the convalescent and acute COVID-19 samples. Sources were T cells, B-cell-depleted T cells, or PBMCs; the material itself was cDNA or gDNA.

The germline V gene has CDR1 GTSNPN and CDR2 SVGIG (reference sequence). Trimming took 5 bases from V and 0 from J; bases not matched to a gene: 2. The CDR3 is made up of 13 amino acids. Original processing notes: Researchers report that nucleated cell counts were estimated from reference gene primer amplification. Assay: immunoSEQ multiplex PCR; the TCRdb copy retains only in-frame clones and omits some. The V and J calls and clone size come from that table; D and trimming were worked out from the DNA. The data hold about 120,000 clones, with about nine tenths observed a single time. The source of this sequence is a man aged 70-80 years who had recovered from COVID-19. The rearrangement joins TRBV30 to TRBJ2-3; 7 nucleotides line up with TRBD2. Sample: peripheral blood. The CDR3 DNA sequence: TGTGCCTGGGGTAGCGGGAGCACAGATACGCAGTATTTT. Translated, it gives CAWGSGSTDTQYF. Drawing the rest from reference TRBV30 and TRBJ2-3, the complete variable domain is SQTIHQWPATLVQPVGSPLSLECTVEGTSNPNLYWYRQAAGRGLQLLFYSVGIGQISSEVPQNLSASRPQDRQFILSSKKLLLSDSGFYLCAWGSGSTDTQYFGPGTRLTVL.